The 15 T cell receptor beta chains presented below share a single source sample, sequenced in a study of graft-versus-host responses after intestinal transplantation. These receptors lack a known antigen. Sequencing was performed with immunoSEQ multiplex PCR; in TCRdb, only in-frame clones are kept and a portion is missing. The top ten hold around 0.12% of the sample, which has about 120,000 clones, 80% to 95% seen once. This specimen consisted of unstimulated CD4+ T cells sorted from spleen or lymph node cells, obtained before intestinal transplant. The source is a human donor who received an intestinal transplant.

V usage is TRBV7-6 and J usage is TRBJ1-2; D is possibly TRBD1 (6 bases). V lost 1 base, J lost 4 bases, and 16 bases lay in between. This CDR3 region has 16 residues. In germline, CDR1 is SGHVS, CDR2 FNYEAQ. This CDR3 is CASSLGPLEGGYGYTF. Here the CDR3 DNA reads TGTGCCAGCAGCTTAGGCCCCCTGGAAGGGGGCTATGGCTACACCTTC.

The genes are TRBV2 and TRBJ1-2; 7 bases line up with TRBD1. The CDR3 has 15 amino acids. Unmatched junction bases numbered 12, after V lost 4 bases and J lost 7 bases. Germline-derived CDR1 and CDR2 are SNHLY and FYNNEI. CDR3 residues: CASSAMGQSPSGYTF. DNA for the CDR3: TGTGCCAGCAGTGCGATGGGACAGTCCCCTTCTGGCTACACCTTC.

The CDR3 bases are TGTGCCAGCAGCTTGGAAGGGGGCGAGCAGTACTTC. Translated: CASSLEGGEQYF. The rearrangement joins TRBV11-3 to TRBJ2-7, with a tentative D call TRBD1 (6 bases). The CDR3 spans 12 residues. The V end lost 3 bases, the J end lost 6 bases, and 9 bases lay between the germline ends. CDR1 is SGHNT and CDR2 is YENEEA in the germline V gene. Filled out from reference TRBV11-3 and TRBJ2-7, the complete variable domain reads EAGVVQSPRYKIIEKKQPVAFWCNPISGHNTLYWYLQNLGQGPELLIRYENEEAVDDSQLPKDRFSAERLKGVDSTLKIQPAELGDSAVYLCASSLEGGEQYFGPGTRLTVT.

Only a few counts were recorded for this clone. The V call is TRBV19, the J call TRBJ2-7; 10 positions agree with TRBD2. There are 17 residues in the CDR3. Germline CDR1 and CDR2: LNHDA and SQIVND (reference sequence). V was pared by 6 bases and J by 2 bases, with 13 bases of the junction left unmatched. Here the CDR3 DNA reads TGTGCCAGTAGCCGAACTGGAGCGGGAGGGTTACCCTACGAGCAGTACTTC. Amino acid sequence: CASSRTGAGGLPYEQYF.

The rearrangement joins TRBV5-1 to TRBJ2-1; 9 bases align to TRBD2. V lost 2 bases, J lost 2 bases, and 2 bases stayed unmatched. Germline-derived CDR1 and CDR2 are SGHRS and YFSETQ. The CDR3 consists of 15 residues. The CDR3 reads CASSFSSGAYNEQFF. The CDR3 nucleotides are TGCGCCAGCAGCTTCTCTAGCGGGGCCTACAATGAGCAGTTCTTC.

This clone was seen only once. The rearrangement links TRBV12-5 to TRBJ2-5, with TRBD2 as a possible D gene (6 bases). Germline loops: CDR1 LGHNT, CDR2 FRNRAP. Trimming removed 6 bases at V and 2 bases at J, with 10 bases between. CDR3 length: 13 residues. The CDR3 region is CASGSEGQETQYF. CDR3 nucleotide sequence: TGTGCTAGTGGCTCGGAGGGGCAAGAGACCCAGTACTTC.

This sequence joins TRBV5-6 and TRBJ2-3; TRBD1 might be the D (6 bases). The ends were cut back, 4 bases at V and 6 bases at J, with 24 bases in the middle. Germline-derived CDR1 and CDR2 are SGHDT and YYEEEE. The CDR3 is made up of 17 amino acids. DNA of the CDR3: TGTGCCAGCAGCCCGGCCTCCCGGACCGTAAGGGGGGATACGCAGTATTTT. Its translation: CASSPASRTVRGDTQYF.

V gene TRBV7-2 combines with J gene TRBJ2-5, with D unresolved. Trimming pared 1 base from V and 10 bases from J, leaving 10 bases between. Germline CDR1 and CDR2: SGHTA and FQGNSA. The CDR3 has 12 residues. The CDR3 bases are TGTGCCAGCAGCTTAGAGTCTTCCGTCCAGTACTTC. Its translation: CASSLESSVQYF.

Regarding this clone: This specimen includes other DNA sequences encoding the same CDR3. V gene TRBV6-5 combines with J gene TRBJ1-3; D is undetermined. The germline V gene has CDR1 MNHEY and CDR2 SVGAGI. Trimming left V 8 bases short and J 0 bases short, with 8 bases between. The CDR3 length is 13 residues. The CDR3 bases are TGTGCCAGCGTACCAGCCTCTGGAAACACCATATATTTT. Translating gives CASVPASGNTIYF.

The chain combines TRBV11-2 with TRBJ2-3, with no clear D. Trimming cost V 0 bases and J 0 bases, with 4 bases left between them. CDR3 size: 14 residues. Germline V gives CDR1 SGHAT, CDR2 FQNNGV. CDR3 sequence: CASSLELSTDTQYF. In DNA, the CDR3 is TGTGCCAGCAGCTTAGAGCTTAGCACAGATACGCAGTATTTT.

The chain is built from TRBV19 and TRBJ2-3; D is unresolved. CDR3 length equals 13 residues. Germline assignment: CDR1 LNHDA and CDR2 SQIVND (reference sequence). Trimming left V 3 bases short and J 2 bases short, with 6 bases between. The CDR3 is CASSMSVTDTQYF. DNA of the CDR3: TGTGCCAGTAGTATGTCAGTCACAGATACGCAGTATTTT.

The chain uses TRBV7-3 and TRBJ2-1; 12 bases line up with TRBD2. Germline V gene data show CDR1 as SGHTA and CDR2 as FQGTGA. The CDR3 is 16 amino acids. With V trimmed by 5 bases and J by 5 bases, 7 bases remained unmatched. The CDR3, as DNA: TGTGCCAGCAGCCAAACGGGACTAGCGGGCCACAATGAGCAGTTCTTC. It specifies CASSQTGLAGHNEQFF.

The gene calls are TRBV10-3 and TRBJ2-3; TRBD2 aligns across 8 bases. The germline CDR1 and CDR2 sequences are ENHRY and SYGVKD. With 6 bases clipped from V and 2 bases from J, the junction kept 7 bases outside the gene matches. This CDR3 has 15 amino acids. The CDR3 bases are TGTGCCATCAGCCCCAGCGGGAGAGTCACAGATACGCAGTATTTT. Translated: CAISPSGRVTDTQYF.

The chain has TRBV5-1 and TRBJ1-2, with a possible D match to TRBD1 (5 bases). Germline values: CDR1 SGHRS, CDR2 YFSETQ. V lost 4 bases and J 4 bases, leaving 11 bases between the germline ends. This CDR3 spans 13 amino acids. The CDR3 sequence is CASSQGATYGYTF. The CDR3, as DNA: TGCGCCAGCAGCCAGGGAGCAACCTATGGCTACACCTTC.

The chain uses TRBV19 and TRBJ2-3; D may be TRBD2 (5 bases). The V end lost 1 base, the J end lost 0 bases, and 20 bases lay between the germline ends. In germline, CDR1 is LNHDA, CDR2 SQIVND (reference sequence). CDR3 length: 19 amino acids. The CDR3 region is CASSIAVGVRVRSTDTQYF. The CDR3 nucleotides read TGTGCCAGTAGTATAGCAGTGGGAGTACGGGTTCGGAGCACAGATACGCAGTATTTT. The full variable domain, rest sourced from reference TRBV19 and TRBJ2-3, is DGGITQSPKYLFRKEGQNVTLSCEQNLNHDAMYWYRQDPGQGLRLIYYSQIVNDFQKGDIAEGYSVSREKKESFPLTVTSAQKNPTAFYLCASSIAVGVRVRSTDTQYFGPGTRLTVL.